This T cell receptor beta chain was sequenced for a study of cytomegalovirus exposure and HLA in healthy donors. Whole-study context: Sequencing of about 179 million T cells in an earlier analysis found under 120 million unique TCR beta sequences. Among the 398 genotyped donors, 70% to 90% were placed in the Caucasian-associated ancestry cluster.

PCR employed 60 Vbeta and 13 Jbeta primers. Generated by immunoSEQ multiplex PCR, the TCRdb table keeps only in-frame clones and is missing some. This sample carries just over 150,000 clones, more than 75% of them seen once, and the ten largest clones take about 2%. The germline V gene encodes CDR1 LGHNT and CDR2 FRNRAP. The CDR3 length is 15 residues. V was clipped by 6 bases and J by 8 bases; unmatched bases: 13. Of note for this clone: Its antigen is unknown.

Study-level points and caveats: In a later analysis, TCR beta V- and J-gene trimming showed a link to a missense DCLRE1C variant.

The material sequenced was PBMCs. The receptor's source is a man aged 18 to 30 in good health and CMV-seropositive. The J gene is TRBJ1-2, the V gene TRBV12-5; 9 bases match TRBD1. The CDR3 is CASGPPGTGWSGYTF. CDR3 nucleotides: TGTGCTAGTGGCCCTCCCGGGACAGGGTGGAGCGGCTACACCTTC.